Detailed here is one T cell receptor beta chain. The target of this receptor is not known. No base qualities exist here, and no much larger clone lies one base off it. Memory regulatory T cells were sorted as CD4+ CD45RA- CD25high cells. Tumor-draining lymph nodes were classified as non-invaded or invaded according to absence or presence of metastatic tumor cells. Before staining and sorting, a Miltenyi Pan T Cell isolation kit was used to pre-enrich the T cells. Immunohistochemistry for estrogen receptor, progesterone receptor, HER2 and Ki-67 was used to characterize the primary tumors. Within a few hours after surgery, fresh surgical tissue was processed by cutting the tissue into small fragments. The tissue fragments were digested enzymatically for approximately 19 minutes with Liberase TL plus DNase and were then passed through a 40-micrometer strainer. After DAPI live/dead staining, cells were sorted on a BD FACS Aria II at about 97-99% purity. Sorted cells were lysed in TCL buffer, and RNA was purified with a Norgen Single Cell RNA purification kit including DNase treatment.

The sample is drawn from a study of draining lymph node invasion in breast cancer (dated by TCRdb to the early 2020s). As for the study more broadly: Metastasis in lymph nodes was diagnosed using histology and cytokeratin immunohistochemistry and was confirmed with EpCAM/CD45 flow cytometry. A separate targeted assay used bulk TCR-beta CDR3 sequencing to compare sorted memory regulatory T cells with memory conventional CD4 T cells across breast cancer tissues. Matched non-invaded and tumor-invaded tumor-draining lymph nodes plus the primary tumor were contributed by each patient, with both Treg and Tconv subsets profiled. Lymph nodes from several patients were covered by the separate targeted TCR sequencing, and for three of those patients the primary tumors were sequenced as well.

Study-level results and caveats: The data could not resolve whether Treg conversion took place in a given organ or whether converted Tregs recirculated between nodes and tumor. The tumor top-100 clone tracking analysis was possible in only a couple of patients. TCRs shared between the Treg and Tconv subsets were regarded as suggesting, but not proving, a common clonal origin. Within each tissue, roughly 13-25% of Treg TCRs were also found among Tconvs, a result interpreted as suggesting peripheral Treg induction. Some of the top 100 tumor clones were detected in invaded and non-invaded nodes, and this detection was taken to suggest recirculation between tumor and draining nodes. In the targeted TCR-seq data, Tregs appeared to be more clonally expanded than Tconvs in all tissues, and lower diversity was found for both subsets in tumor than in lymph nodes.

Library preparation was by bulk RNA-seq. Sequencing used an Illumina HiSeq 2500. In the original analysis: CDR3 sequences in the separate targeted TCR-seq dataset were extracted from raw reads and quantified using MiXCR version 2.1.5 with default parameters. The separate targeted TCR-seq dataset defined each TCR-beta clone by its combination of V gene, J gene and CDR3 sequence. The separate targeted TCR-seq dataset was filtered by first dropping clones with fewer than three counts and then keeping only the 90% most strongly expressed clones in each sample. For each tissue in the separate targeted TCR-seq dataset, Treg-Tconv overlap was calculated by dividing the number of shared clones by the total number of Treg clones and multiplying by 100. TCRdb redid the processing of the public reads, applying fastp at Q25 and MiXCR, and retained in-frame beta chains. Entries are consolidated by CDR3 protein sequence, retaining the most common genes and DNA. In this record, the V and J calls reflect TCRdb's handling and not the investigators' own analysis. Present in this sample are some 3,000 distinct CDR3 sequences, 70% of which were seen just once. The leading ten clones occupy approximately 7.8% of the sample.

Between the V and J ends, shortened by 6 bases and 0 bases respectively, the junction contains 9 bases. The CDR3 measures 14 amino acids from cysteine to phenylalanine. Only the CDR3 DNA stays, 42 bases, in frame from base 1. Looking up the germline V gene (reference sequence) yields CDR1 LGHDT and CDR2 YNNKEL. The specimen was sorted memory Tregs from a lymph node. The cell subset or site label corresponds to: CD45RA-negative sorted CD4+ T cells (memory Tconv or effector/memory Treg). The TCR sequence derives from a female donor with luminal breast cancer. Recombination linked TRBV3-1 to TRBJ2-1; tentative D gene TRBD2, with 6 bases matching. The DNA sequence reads TGTGCCAGCAGTCTAGCGAGCTCCTACAATGAGCAGTTCTTC. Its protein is CASSLASSYNEQFF.